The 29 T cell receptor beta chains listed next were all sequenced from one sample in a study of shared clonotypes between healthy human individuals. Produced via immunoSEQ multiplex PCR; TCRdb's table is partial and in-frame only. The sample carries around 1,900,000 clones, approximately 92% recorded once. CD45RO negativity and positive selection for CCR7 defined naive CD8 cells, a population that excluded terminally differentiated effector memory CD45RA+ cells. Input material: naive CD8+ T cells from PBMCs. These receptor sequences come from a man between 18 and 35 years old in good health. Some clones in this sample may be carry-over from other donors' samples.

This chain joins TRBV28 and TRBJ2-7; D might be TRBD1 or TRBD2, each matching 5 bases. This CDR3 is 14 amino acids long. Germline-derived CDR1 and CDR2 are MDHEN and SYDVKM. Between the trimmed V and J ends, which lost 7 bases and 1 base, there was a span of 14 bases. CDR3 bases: TGTGCCAGCACCAAGGGGACCCCTTCCTACGAGCAGTACTTC. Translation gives CASTKGTPSYEQYF.

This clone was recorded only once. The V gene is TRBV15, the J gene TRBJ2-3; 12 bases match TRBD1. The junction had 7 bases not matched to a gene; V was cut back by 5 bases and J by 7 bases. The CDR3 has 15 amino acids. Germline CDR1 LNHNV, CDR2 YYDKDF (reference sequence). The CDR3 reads CATSGRDRGLHTQYF. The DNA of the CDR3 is TGTGCCACCAGCGGCCGGGACAGGGGGCTTCATACGCAGTATTTT.

The CDR3 reads CASSLRGQIRGYEQYF. As DNA, the CDR3 is TGTGCCAGCAGTTTAAGGGGACAGATACGGGGCTACGAGCAGTACTTC. The J gene is TRBJ2-7, the V gene TRBV28; 7 bases align to TRBD1. Germline CDR1 and CDR2: MDHEN and SYDVKM. The CDR3 spans 16 residues. V was pared by 2 bases and J by 3 bases, with 10 bases of the junction left unmatched.

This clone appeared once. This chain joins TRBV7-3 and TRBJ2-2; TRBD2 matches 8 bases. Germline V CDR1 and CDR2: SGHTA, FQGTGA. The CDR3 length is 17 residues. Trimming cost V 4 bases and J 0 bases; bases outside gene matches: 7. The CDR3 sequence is CASSSYPREANTGELFF. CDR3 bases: TGTGCCAGCAGCTCATACCCGCGGGAGGCGAACACCGGGGAGCTGTTTTTT.

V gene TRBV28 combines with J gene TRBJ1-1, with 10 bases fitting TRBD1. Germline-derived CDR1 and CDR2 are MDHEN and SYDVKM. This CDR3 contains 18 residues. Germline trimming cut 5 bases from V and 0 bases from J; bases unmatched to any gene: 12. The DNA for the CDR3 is TGTGCCAGCAGTCCATTTCCGGGACAGGGGATATTGAACACTGAAGCTTTCTTT. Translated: CASSPFPGQGILNTEAFF.

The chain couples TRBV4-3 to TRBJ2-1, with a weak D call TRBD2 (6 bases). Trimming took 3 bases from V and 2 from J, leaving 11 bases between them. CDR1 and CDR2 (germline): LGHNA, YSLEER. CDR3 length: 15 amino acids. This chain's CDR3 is CASSHSGGAYNEQFF. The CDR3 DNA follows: TGCGCCAGCAGCCATAGCGGCGGGGCCTACAATGAGCAGTTCTTC.

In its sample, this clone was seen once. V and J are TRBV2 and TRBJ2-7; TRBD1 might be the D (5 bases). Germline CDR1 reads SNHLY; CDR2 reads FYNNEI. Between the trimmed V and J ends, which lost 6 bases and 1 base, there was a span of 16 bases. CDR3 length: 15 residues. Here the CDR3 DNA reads TGTGCCAGCAGGGGGCGCAGCGATCCGTCCTACGAGCAGTACTTC. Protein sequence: CASRGRSDPSYEQYF. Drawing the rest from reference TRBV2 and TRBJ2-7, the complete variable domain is EPEVTQTPSHQVTQMGQEVILRCVPISNHLYFYWYRQILGQKVEFLVSFYNNEISEKSEIFDDQFSVERPDGSNFTLKIRSTKLEDSAMYFCASRGRSDPSYEQYFGPGTRLTVT.

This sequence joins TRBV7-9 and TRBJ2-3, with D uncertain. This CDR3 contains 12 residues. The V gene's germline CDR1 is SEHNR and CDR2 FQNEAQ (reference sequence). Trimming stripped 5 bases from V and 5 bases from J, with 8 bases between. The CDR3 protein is CASSPTVDTQYF. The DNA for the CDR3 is TGTGCCAGCAGCCCAACCGTAGATACGCAGTATTTT.

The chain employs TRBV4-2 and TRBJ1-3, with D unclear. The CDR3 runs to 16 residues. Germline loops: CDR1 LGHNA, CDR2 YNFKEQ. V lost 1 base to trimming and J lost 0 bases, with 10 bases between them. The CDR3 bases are TGTGCCAGCAGCCAAGGAAGGAGGAGCTCTGGAAACACCATATATTTT. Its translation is CASSQGRRSSGNTIYF.

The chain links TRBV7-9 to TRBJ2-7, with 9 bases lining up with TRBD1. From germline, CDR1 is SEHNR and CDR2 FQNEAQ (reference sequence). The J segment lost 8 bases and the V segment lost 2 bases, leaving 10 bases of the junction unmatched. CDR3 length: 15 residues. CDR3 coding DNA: TGTGCCAGCAGCTTACCCGGGACAGGGTCCGGCAAGCAGTACTTC. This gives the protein CASSLPGTGSGKQYF.

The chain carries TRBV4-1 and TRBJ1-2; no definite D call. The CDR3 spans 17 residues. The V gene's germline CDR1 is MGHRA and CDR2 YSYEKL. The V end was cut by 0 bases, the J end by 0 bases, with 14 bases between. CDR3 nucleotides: TGCGCCAGCAGCCAAGATCCCGGGCAGATGCCTAACTATGGCTACACCTTC. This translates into CASSQDPGQMPNYGYTF.

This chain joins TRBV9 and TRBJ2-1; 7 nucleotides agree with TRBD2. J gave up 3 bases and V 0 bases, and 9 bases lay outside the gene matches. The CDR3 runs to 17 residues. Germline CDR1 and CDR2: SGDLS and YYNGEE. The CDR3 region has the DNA TGTGCCAGCAGCGTAGCTCCCTCTAGCGGCCACTACAATGAGCAGTTCTTC. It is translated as CASSVAPSSGHYNEQFF.

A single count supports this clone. The CDR3 loop reads CASSEPFNQPQHF. The CDR3 DNA reads as TGTGCCAGCAGTGAACCGTTCAATCAGCCCCAGCATTTT. The J gene is TRBJ1-5, the V gene TRBV6-1; D gene uncertain. The CDR3 loop spans 13 amino acids. Germline CDR1 and CDR2: MNHNS and SASEGT. The V gene lost 2 bases and the J gene lost 3 bases, with 5 bases spanning the gap.

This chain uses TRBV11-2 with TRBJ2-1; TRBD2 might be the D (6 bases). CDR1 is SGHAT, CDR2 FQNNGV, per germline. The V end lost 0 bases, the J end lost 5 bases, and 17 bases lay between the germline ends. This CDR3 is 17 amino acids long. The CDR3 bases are TGTGCCAGCAGCTTAGATTCACTTCGGAGGGTCAACAATGAGCAGTTCTTC. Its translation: CASSLDSLRRVNNEQFF. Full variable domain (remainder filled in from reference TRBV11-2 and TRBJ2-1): EAGVAQSPRYKIIEKRQSVAFWCNPISGHATLYWYQQILGQGPKLLIQFQNNGVVDDSQLPKDRFSAERLKGVDSTLKIQPAKLEDSAVYLCASSLDSLRRVNNEQFFGPGTRLTVL.

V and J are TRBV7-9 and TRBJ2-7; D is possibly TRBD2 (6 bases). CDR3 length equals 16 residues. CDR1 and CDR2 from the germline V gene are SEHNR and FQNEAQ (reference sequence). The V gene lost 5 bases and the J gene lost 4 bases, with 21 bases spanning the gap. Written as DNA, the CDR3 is TGTGCCAGCAGCCCCCCCCCGGGGGAGTCGGGGTACGAGCAGTACTTC. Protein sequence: CASSPPPGESGYEQYF.

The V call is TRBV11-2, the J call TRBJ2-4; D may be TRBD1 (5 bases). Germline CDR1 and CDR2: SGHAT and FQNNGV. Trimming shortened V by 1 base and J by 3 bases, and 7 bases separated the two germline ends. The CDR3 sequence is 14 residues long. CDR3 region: CASSLGQGKNIQYF. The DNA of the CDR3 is TGTGCCAGCAGCTTAGGGCAGGGCAAAAACATTCAGTACTTC.

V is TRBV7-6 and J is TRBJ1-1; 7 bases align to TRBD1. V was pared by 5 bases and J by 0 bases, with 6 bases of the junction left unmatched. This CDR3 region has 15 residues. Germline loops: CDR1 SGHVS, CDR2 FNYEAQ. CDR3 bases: TGTGCCAGCAGCCCAAGGGACAGCCTGAACACTGAAGCTTTCTTT. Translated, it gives CASSPRDSLNTEAFF. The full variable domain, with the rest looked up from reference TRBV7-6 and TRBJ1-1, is GAGVSQSPRYKVTKRGQDVALRCDPISGHVSLYWYRQALGQGPEFLTYFNYEAQQDKSGLPNDRFSAERPEGSISTLTIQRTEQRDSAMYRCASSPRDSLNTEAFFGQGTRLTVV.

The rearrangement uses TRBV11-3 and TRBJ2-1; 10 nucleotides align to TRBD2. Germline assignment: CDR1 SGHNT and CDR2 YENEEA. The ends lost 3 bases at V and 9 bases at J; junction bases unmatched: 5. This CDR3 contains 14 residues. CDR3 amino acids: CASSLSGRAGEQFF. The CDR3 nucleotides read TGTGCCAGCAGCTTGAGCGGGAGGGCAGGTGAGCAGTTCTTC.

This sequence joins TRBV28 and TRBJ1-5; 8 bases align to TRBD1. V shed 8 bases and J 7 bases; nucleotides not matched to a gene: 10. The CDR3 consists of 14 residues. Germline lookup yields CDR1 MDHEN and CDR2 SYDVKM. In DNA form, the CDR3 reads TGTGCCAGCGAGGACAGGGCCATGTCCCAGCCCCAGCATTTT. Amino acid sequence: CASEDRAMSQPQHF.

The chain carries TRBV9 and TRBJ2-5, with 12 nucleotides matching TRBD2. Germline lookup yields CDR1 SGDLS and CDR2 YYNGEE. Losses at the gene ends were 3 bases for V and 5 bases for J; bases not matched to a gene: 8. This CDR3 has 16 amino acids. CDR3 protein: CASSESSGRAGETQYF. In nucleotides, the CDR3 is TGTGCCAGCAGCGAGTCTAGCGGGAGGGCCGGGGAGACCCAGTACTTC.

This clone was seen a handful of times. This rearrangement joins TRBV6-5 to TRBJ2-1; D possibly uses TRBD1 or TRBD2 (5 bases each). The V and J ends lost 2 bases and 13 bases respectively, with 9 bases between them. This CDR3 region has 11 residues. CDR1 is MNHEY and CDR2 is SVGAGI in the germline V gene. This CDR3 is CASSYGGNQFF. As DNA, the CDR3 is TGTGCCAGCAGTTACGGGGGAAATCAGTTCTTC.

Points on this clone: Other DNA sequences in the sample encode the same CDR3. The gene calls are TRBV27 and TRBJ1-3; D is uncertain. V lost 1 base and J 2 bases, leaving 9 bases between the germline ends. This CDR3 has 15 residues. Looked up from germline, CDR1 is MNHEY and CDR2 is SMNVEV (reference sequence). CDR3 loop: CASSLFAGAGNTIYF. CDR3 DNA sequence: TGTGCCAGCAGTTTATTCGCAGGCGCTGGAAACACCATATATTTT.

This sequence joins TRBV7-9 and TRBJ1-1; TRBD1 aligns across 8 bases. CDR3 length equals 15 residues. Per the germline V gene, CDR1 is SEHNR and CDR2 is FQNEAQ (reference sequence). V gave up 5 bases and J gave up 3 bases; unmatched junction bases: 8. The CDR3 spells CASSARQGLDTEAFF. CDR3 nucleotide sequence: TGTGCCAGCAGCGCAAGACAGGGGTTGGACACTGAAGCTTTCTTT.

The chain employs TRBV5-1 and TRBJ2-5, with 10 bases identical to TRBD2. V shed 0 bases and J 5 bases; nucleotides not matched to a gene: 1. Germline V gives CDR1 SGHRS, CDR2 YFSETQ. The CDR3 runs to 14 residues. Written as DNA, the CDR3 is TGCGCCAGCAGCTTGGAAGCGGGAGGGGAGACCCAGTACTTC. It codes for CASSLEAGGETQYF.

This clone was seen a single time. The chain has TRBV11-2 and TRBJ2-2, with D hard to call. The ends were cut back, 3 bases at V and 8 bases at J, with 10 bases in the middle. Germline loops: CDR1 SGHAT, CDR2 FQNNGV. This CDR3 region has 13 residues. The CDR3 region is CASSFEPTGELFF. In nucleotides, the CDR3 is TGTGCCAGCAGCTTTGAGCCAACGGGGGAGCTGTTTTTT.

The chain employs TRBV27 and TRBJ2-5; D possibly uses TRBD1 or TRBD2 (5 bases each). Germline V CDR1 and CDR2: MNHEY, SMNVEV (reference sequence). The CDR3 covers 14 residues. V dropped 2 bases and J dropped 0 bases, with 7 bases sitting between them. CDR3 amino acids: CASSLMGDQETQYF. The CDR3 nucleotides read TGTGCCAGCAGTTTAATGGGGGACCAAGAGACCCAGTACTTC.

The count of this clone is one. The CDR3 nucleotides read TGCGCCAGCAGCTACGACAGGGACTTAATCTACGAGCAGTACTTC. Translating gives CASSYDRDLIYEQYF. V and J are TRBV5-1 and TRBJ2-7, with D possibly TRBD1 on 7 matching bases. The V end lost 3 bases, the J end lost 3 bases, and 16 bases lay between the germline ends. From germline, CDR1 is SGHRS and CDR2 YFSETQ. This CDR3 is built from 15 residues.

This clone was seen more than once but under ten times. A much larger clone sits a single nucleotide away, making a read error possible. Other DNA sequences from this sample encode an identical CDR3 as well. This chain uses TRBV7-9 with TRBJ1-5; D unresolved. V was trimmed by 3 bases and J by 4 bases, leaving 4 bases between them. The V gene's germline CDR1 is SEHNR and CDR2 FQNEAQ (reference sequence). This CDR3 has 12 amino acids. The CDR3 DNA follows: TGTGCCAGCAGCTTTGGGAATCAGCCCCAGCATTTT. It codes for CASSFGNQPQHF.

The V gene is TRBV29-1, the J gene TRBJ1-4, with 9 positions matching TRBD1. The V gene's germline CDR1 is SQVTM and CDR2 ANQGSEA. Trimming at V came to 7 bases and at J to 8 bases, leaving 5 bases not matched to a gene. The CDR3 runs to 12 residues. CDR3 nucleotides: TGCAGCGCGCACAGGGGGCGGGAAAAACTGTTTTTT. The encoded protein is CSAHRGREKLFF.